The subject of this entry is one T cell receptor (beta chain). Which antigen it targets is not known. The sample holds no much larger clone one base away, and base qualities are not on file. The library was generated by the immunoSEQ multiplex PCR assay. For the multiplex PCR, a mixture combining 60 forward primers for TCR Vbeta segments and 13 reverse primers for TCR Jbeta segments was used. The CDR3 region of rearranged TCR beta genes was amplified from genomic DNA by a multiplex PCR assay. The amplified TCR beta libraries were sequenced on the Illumina HiSeq System as 87-base-pair reads. Processing in the source paper ran as follows. Across the 670 or so repertoires, a later analysis counted tens of millions of unique TCR beta chains, 9.5 million to 12 million of which were shared by at least two donors. Raw reads were error-corrected and collapsed into unique sequences with a nearest-neighbor algorithm that merged closely related sequences to remove PCR and sequencing errors. V, D and J gene segments were assigned by aligning CDR3 sequences to IMGT reference sequences. Each retained sequence needed at least a six-nucleotide match to both a V gene segment and a J gene segment. A rearrangement was called productive if the CDR3 had no stop codons and remained in frame with V and J, and every other rearrangement was called non-productive. Following IMGT convention, CDR3 was defined as the stretch from the second conserved V-encoded cysteine to the conserved J-encoded phenylalanine. The earlier analysis of about 500 of the donors excluded sequences that lacked an unambiguous match to a single V gene segment. An earlier analysis of several hundred of the donors called V segments functional above 56.7% productive rearrangements and segregating when the between-donor standard deviation exceeded 5%. A statistical classification framework was developed to diagnose cytomegalovirus status using the catalog of TCR beta chain sequences. In a later analysis, V and J genes were assigned by comparing TCR nucleotide sequences against IMGT/GENE-DB human TR gene sequences. Using the TCRdist pipeline, a later analysis assigned CDR3 sequences along with most-parsimonious VDJ recombination scenarios. In a later analysis, each TCR beta chain was defined by its CDR3 amino acid sequence together with its V-gene family, and reads without a unique V-gene family were excluded. As a way to deal with suspected cross-contamination and a sequencing artifact, a later analysis dropped roughly 600 nucleotide sequences that were highly shared and had low generation probability. For each public chain, a later analysis derived a clonal expansion index from normalized ranks of inferred template counts within each repertoire. A later analysis computed generation probabilities with a VDJ recombination model fitted to out-of-frame rearrangements, and checked the results against IGoR. A later analysis scored TCR-TCR, TCR-HLA and TCR-CMV co-occurrence with hypergeometric tests, applying a repertoire-size bias correction to TCR pairs. A later analysis estimated false discovery rates by permuting HLA or CMV assignments 20 times. In a later analysis, co-occurring TCRs were grouped using DBSCAN, with TCRdist sequence similarity added in when clustering inside HLA-allele-positive subsets. Co-occurrence clustering excluded repertoires with fewer than 30,000 or more than 120,000 public chains, plus five with anomalous nucleotide sharing. TCRdb retrieved this table from immuneACCESS and kept in-frame rearrangements only. Not all clones are present; in checked studies, unresolved V genes account for under half, and no reason is known for the remainder. V and J calls and clone size are copied from that table; D and trimming were computed from the DNA. Present in this sample are approximately 190,000 clones, 87% of which were seen just once. 1.3% of the sample is taken by the ten largest.

The data were taken from a study of cytomegalovirus exposure and HLA in healthy donors (dated by TCRdb to 2017 to 2019). About the full investigation: In an earlier analysis of under 750 of the donors, approximately 300 Gb of sequence data and some 120 million unique TCR beta sequences from about 179 million T cells were reported. An early release covering roughly 580 HLA-typed donors comprised approximately 290 gigabases of sequencing data and around 80 million unique TCR sequences. Among the roughly 400 genotyped donors, 75% to 90% belonged to the genetic ancestry cluster associated with self-reported Caucasian donors. The aim of the study was to test whether cataloging public T cell receptors could identify signatures of past pathogen exposure. The study used immunosequencing to profile the T cell repertoires of under 700 subjects and linked those repertoires to cytomegalovirus serostatus. Besides the first cohort of around 670 subjects, a separate validation cohort made up of 120 or so different subjects was used. The study combined high-throughput TCR immunosequencing, statistical association of individual TCRs with disease status, and machine learning to predict cytomegalovirus infection status. A later analysis re-analyzed previously published TCR beta repertoires from hundreds of donors and added high-resolution HLA genotyping to study TCR occurrence patterns. Rather than using new phenotypic data, the later analysis identified candidate immune exposures from TCR beta sequences and from how often those sequences occurred across donors. An earlier analysis of 500 to 650 of the donors applied high-throughput TCR beta sequencing to assess whether each TCR beta V gene segment acted as functional or pseudogenic. Alongside the repertoire data, information on donor age, sex, ethnicity and CMV serostatus was compiled. A later genetic analysis took genome-wide SNP genotypes for about three fifths of the 666 donors and used that subset as a discovery cohort. All discovery cohort repertoires had been generated on a single sequencing platform. Class I and class II HLA loci were covered by the typing at four-digit resolution. Typing coverage varied by locus: roughly 629-630 donors for A, B, C, DRB1 and DQB1; 522 for DQA1; approximately 570 for DPA1; around 490 for DPB1. Four or five DR-DQ haplotypes were handled as single units for association and clustering, since linkage in the cohort was strong. Among several hundred genotyped donors of the cohort, an average of around 250,000 unique TCR beta nucleotide sequences was sequenced per donor, of which 15% to 20% were non-productive. Points the paper makes about the study in general: According to a later analysis, most CMV-associated TCR beta chains appeared to be HLA-restricted, and the HLA associations seemed to be driven largely by CMV exposure. In an earlier analysis of approximately 600 of the donors, most TCR beta V segments were observed in productive rearrangements about 90% or about 30% of the time, broadly matching IMGT annotations. A total of around 150 TCR beta chains were listed by the study as associated with cytomegalovirus. In vitro tests confirmed that a few of the cytomegalovirus-associated TCR beta chains recognize cytomegalovirus antigens. Immune exposure information for the cohort was limited to CMV serostatus. In both the original and validation cohorts, the classifier was reported to diagnose cytomegalovirus status with high specificity and sensitivity. The sequencing pipeline was judged likely to have produced a cluster of highly shared sequence variants as a technical artifact. Correlated functional status among segregating V segments might be attributable to linkage disequilibrium, but an unknown experimental factor could not be ruled out. A later analysis found that TCR association rates varied across HLA loci, with DRB1 alleles showing the most associated TCRs and HLA-C alleles the fewest. While some public TCRs were present in many individuals, most TCR sequences turned up only very rarely across donors. In a later analysis, HLA-associated TCR beta chains were found to be more clonally expanded and to have lower generation probabilities than equally common non-associated chains. The cohort was sequenced for TCR beta chains only, and without alpha or paired-chain data the features that could be detected were limited. In a later analysis, 15,000 to 20,000 TCR beta sequences were associated with specific HLA alleles at a false discovery rate of 0.05. V-gene and J-gene trimming of TCR beta chains was associated with a missense DCLRE1C variant in a later genetic analysis, and the association was replicated in an independent cohort. The presence/absence analyses assumed that sequencing depth was roughly uniform across donors, and that assumption may not be true. According to a later analysis, parvovirus B19, influenza, CMV and Epstein-Barr virus appeared linked to several top co-occurrence clusters. According to a later genetic analysis, donors in an Asian-associated ancestry cluster had fewer N-insertions in productive TCRs than the approximately 690-donor mean. The earlier analysis of 450 to 700 of the donors excluded roughly 16 rarely observed V segments, including chromosome 9 orphons, because counts were too low. A further reported finding was that TCR beta sequences accurately predicted the HLA-A and HLA-B alleles for most subjects in the first cohort. According to the authors, the approach could potentially be generalized to other disease states and immunological phenotypes. When HLA alleles, especially DR and DQ, strongly co-occurred, TCR associations were difficult to assign to individual alleles. Because HLA typing was missing for some donors at each locus, association tests included only the typed subset.

The cohort consisted of 666 healthy bone marrow donors. Cohort members were all nominally healthy when sampled, although unrecorded immune exposures were likely present. The donor was CMV seronegative and was included in the group of around 320 seronegative cohort members. A peripheral blood sample was provided by each donor, and peripheral blood mononuclear cells were used for TCR beta sequencing. The Qiagen DNeasy Blood Extraction Kit was used to extract genomic DNA from the blood cell samples. Sequenced input: PBMCs. The receptor's source is a man aged 25-40 years in good health and CMV-seronegative.

This receptor has the CDR3 CASSFTGGAGELFF. The DNA reads TGTGCCAGCAGTTTTACCGGGGGGGCCGGGGAGCTGTTTTTT. The chain is encoded by TRBV27 joined to TRBJ2-2; 8 central bases correspond to TRBD2. In the germline V gene (reference sequence), CDR1 corresponds to MNHEY and CDR2 to SMNVEV. The CDR3 holds 14 amino acids from the cysteine to the phenylalanine. Kept here is only the CDR3 DNA, which spans 42 bases and is read in frame from base 1. Trimming takes 3 bases off V and 6 bases off J; junction bases not matched to a gene: 3.